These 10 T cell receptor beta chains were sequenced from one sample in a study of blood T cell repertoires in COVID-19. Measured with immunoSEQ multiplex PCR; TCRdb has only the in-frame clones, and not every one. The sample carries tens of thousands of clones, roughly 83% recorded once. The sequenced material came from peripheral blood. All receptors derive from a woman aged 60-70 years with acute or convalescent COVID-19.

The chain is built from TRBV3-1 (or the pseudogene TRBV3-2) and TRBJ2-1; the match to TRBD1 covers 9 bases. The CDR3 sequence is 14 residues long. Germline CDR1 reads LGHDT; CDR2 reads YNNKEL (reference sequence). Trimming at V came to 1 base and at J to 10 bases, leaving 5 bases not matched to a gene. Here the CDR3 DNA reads TGTGCCAGCAGCCAAGGGACAGGGGCGCGAGAGCAGTTCTTC. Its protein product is CASSQGTGAREQFF.

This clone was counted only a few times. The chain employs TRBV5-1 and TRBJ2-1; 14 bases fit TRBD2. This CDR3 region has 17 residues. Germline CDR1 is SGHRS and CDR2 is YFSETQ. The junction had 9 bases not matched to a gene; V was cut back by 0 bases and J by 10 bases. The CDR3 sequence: CASSLEGLAGVSSEQFF. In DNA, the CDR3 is TGCGCCAGCAGCTTGGAGGGACTAGCGGGGGTATCGTCCGAGCAGTTCTTC. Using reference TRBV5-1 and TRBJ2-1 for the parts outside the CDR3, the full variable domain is KAGVTQTPRYLIKTRGQQVTLSCSPISGHRSVSWYQQTPGQGLQFLFEYFSETQRNKGNFPGRFSGRQFSNSRSEMNVSTLELGDSALYLCASSLEGLAGVSSEQFFGPGTRLTVL.

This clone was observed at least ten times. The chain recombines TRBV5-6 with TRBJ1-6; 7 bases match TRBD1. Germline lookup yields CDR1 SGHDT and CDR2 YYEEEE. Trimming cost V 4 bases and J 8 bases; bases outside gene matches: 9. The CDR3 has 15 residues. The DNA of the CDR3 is TGTGCCAGCAGCCAAACAGGGGCCGTTCATTCACCCCTCCACTTT. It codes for CASSQTGAVHSPLHF. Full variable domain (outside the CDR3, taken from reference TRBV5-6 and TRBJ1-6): DAGVTQSPTHLIKTRGQQVTLRCSPKSGHDTVSWYQQALGQGPQFIFQYYEEEERQRGNFPDRFSGHQFPNYSSELNVNALLLGDSALYLCASSQTGAVHSPLHFGNGTRLTVT.

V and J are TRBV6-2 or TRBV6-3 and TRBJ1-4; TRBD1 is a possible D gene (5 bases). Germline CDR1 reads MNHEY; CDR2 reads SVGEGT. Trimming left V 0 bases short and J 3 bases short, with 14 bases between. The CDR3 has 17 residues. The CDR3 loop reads CASSYSTPGRANEKLFF. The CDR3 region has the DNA TGTGCCAGCAGTTACTCGACCCCAGGGAGGGCTAATGAAAAACTGTTTTTT.

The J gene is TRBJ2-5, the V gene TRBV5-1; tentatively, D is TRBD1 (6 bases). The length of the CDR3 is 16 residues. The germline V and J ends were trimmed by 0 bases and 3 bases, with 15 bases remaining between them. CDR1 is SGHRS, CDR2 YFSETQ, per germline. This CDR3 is CASSLVRTGREETQYF. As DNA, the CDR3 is TGCGCCAGCAGCTTGGTTCGAACAGGGCGGGAAGAGACCCAGTACTTC. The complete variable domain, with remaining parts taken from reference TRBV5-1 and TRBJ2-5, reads KAGVTQTPRYLIKTRGQQVTLSCSPISGHRSVSWYQQTPGQGLQFLFEYFSETQRNKGNFPGRFSGRQFSNSRSEMNVSTLELGDSALYLCASSLVRTGREETQYFGPGTRLLVL.

CDR3 amino acids: CASSLQDTPGHNYGYTF. As DNA, the CDR3 is TGTGCCAGCAGCCTCCAAGACACTCCGGGACACAACTATGGCTACACCTTC. This rearrangement joins TRBV21-1 to TRBJ1-2; the table's D call, TRBD1, has no DNA check behind it. TRBV21-1 represents a pseudogene. The CDR3 has 17 residues.

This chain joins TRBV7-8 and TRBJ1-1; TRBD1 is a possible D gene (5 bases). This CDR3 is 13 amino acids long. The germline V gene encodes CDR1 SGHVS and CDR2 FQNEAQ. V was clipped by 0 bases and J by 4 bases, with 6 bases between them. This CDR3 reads CASSLAGVTEAFF. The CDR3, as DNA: TGTGCCAGCAGCTTAGCAGGGGTCACTGAAGCTTTCTTT.

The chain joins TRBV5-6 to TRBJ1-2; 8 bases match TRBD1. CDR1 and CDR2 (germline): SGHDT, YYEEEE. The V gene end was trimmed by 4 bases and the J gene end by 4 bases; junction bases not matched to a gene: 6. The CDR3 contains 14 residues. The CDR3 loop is CASSPGGGGYGYTF. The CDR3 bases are TGTGCCAGCAGCCCAGGGGGCGGCGGCTATGGCTACACCTTC.

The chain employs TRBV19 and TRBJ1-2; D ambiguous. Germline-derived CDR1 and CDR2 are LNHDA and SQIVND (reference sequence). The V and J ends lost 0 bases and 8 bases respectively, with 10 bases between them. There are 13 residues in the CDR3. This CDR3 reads CASSIDKTSGYTF. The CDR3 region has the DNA TGTGCCAGTAGTATAGATAAGACATCAGGCTACACCTTC.

In nucleotides, the CDR3 is TGTGCCAGCAGCGGAAGGGAGTTCGGATACGAGCAGTACTTC. Residues: CASSGREFGYEQYF. The rearrangement joins TRBV9 to TRBJ2-7; maybe TRBD2 (5 bases). V shed 3 bases and J shed 4 bases, with 14 bases lying between them. Per the germline V gene, CDR1 is SGDLS and CDR2 is YYNGEE. The CDR3 is 14 amino acids.